This is a list of T cell receptor beta chains from one sample in a study of blood T cell repertoires in COVID-19. Using immunoSEQ multiplex PCR, the repertoire was profiled, and TCRdb retains in-frame clones only, with some absent. The data contain roughly 350,000 clones, approximately 91% of them singletons. Sequencing input: peripheral blood. All receptors come from a woman in her seventies with COVID-19, enrolled during active disease. Each CDR3 is given without its conserved first and last residue.

length,J,V,CDR3
14,TRBJ2-6,TRBV5-1,ASSLDRGSGANVLT
14,TRBJ1-1,TRBV4-2,ASSREAGSMNTEAF
14,TRBJ2-1,TRBV9,ASSVEGDRRPNEQF
15,TRBJ2-7,TRBV28,ASSYGQGDPDTYEQY
14,TRBJ2-2,TRBV19,ASGAPGQGRGGELF
14,TRBJ1-5,TRBV19,ASSMSRGSNNQPQH
10,TRBJ2-4,TRBV30,AWSLPSGIQY
13,TRBJ2-5,TRBV18,ASSPLGGAQETQY
13,TRBJ2-7,TRBV3-1/TRBV3-2,ASSPFSGPFYEQY
11,TRBJ1-1,TRBV19,ASSVRGNTEAF
11,TRBJ1-6,TRBV30,AWNLQGGSPLH
13,TRBJ1-2,TRBV10-1,AGEGHKEPNYGYT
12,TRBJ1-2,TRBV25-1,ASSEPPPRYGYT
12,TRBJ2-7,TRBV6-6,ASSPGTGPYEQY
14,TRBJ2-3,TRBV2,ASSEGTEGSTDTQY
16,TRBJ2-3,TRBV7-6,ASSPGTGGAYFPDTQY
11,TRBJ2-7,TRBV6-5,ASRERPLYEQY
13,TRBJ1-1,TRBV7-9,ASSPRREGGTEAF
11,TRBJ2-1,TRBV10-3,AISPGSYNEQF
16,TRBJ1-1,TRBV3-1/TRBV3-2,ASSQGGQLLYMNTEAF
12,TRBJ2-7,TRBV19,ASSPRTGTYEQY
13,TRBJ1-5,TRBV27,ASSLAGTGGQPQH
11,TRBJ1-2,TRBV7-2,ASSLWGNYGYT
12,TRBJ1-2,TRBV30,AWSVKSGILSYT
13,TRBJ2-2,TRBV18,ASSPPRGATGELF
13,TRBJ2-1,TRBV30,AWGYWDRENNEQF
17,TRBJ2-3,TRBV7-9,ASSRPFSLHRAPADTQY
13,TRBJ1-4,TRBV2,ASRTGGRANEKLF
13,TRBJ1-3,TRBV19,ASKQGAYSGNTIY
13,TRBJ1-2,TRBV7-8,ASSKERGTGYGYT
13,TRBJ2-7,TRBV7-9,ASSLVGAQEGEQY
12,TRBJ1-1,TRBV11-2,ASSWGQGLAEAF
14,TRBJ2-3,TRBV27,ASSPDSGGTTDTQY
12,TRBJ1-3,TRBV5-1,ASSLEPFENTIY
13,TRBJ1-2,TRBV6-5,ASSSEPGQSYGYT
11,TRBJ1-6,TRBV7-2,ASSLTVNSPLH
11,TRBJ2-2,TRBV5-1,ASSLGSAGELF
12,TRBJ2-7,TRBV7-9,ASSPWTGSYEQY
13,TRBJ2-3,TRBV5-4,ASSLVAPSTDTQY
14,TRBJ1-6,TRBV4-3,ASSQGSGGGSSPLH
10,TRBJ2-7,TRBV7-9,ASSPDLYEQY
12,TRBJ1-1,TRBV10-3,AIRAQGANTEAF
12,TRBJ1-1,TRBV6-5,AKTPQRGSTEAF
14,TRBJ2-1,TRBV10-3,AISEDWSSSYNEQF
16,TRBJ1-6,TRBV28,ASSFTGSTRGYNSPLH
13,TRBJ1-5,TRBV15,ATIDRALSNQPQH
9,TRBJ1-5,TRBV24-1,ATRDYQPQH
12,TRBJ1-5,TRBV5-5,ASSLGQPNQPQH
13,TRBJ1-3,TRBV19,ASSESGNSGNTIY
12,TRBJ1-2,TRBV28,ASSMTRGRYGYT
13,TRBJ2-5,TRBV9,ASSVEDRGAETQY
15,TRBJ2-5,TRBV6-1,ASSDRGLAEYQETQY
9,TRBJ1-1,TRBV6-1,ASSEGQEAF